One sample yielded the 30 T cell receptor beta chains listed below, sequenced in a study of T cell repertoires in cytomegalovirus infection (dated 2019 in TCRdb). Which antigens these TCRs recognize remains unknown. The sample's treatment or condition, from its label and the paper: in vitro stimulation with specific CMV peptide epitopes to enrich CMV-specific T cells. This sample was sequenced with an Illumina HiSeq 1500. TCRdb passed the public sequencing reads through fastp at Q25 and MiXCR, retaining productive beta sequences. Rows with one shared CDR3 protein collapse into an entry with the most common genes and DNA. The sample data list some 560,000 distinct CDR3 sequences, and over 35% of these were observed just once. The top ten hold around 46% of the sample. Sequencing was performed on cultured PBMCs, taken from culture after CMV antigen stimulation. These receptors were obtained from a human donor in good health (CMV status not recorded). Some clones in this sample may be carry-over from other donors' samples.

The chain uses TRBV6-5 and TRBJ1-4, with 12 bases aligning to TRBD1. The germline gives CDR1 MNHEY, CDR2 SVGAGI. This CDR3 contains 17 residues. The V segment lost 1 base and the J segment 2 bases; nucleotides outside the gene matches: 2. In nucleotides, the CDR3 is TGTGCCAGCAGTTACTGGGGACAGGGGGCGACTAATGAAAAACTGTTTTTT. Translating gives CASSYWGQGATNEKLFF.

The rearrangement uses TRBV29-1 and TRBJ2-7; D uncertain. The CDR3 has 13 residues. V was trimmed by 7 bases and J by 2 bases, leaving 15 bases between them. From germline, CDR1 is SQVTM and CDR2 ANQGSEA. CDR3 nucleotides: TGCAGCGCCCTAGTAAGGTCTACCTACGAGCAGTACTTC. Amino acids: CSALVRSTYEQYF.

The chain couples TRBV7-6 to TRBJ2-3; the match to TRBD2 covers 9 bases. Looked up from germline, CDR1 is SGHVS and CDR2 is FNYEAQ. The ends lost 2 bases at V and 5 bases at J; junction bases unmatched: 5. The CDR3 sequence is 15 residues long. Here the CDR3 DNA reads TGTGCCAGCAGCTTAAGGGGCGGGAGGGTAGATACGCAGTATTTT. Amino acids: CASSLRGGRVDTQYF.

V and J are TRBV6-4 and TRBJ1-2; D is perhaps TRBD1 (5 bases). V shed 4 bases and J shed 7 bases, with 19 bases lying between them. Germline CDR1 and CDR2: MRHNA and SNTAGT. This CDR3 has 15 residues. Written as DNA, the CDR3 is TGTGCCAGCAGTGTTATGCCCGGGACGGATTTTGGCTACACCTTC. Protein sequence: CASSVMPGTDFGYTF.

A few counts support this clonotype. The rearrangement links TRBV7-8 to TRBJ2-7; 10 positions match TRBD2. The CDR3 length is 16 residues. The germline V gene encodes CDR1 SGHVS and CDR2 FQNEAQ. V trimming: 0 bases; J trimming: 4 bases; junction bases outside the gene matches: 6. CDR3 sequence: CASSLAFLAGDYEQYF. The CDR3 coding sequence is TGTGCCAGCAGCTTAGCGTTCCTAGCGGGAGATTACGAGCAGTACTTC.

This clonotype was detected only a few times. The chain recombines TRBV6-1 with TRBJ1-5; 7 nucleotides line up with TRBD1. Germline V gene lookup returns CDR1 MNHNS and CDR2 SASEGT. The junction had 9 bases not matched to a gene; V was cut back by 7 bases and J by 0 bases. The CDR3 consists of 16 residues. The CDR3 bases are TGTGCCAGCACCAGACAGGGACGAGGTAGCAATCAGCCCCAGCATTTT. Translation gives CASTRQGRGSNQPQHF.

The chain combines TRBV27 with TRBJ2-3; D is unclear. The CDR3 length is 17 residues. CDR1 is MNHEY, CDR2 SMNVEV, per germline (reference sequence). V shed 8 bases and J shed 3 bases, with 24 bases lying between them. Here the CDR3 DNA reads TGTGCCAGCTCTGCAAATCCCTCAATCCTGATGACAGATACGCAGTATTTT. Amino acids: CASSANPSILMTDTQYF.

This clonotype was observed a handful of times. The chain recombines TRBV19 with TRBJ1-2, with a tentative D call TRBD1 (6 bases). V was trimmed by 4 bases and J by 4 bases, leaving 16 bases between them. The CDR3 contains 15 residues. The germline CDR1 and CDR2 sequences are LNHDA and SQIVND (reference sequence). CDR3 coding DNA: TGTGCCAGTAGTAGCCGCAACACAGGGATCTATGGCTACACCTTC. This translates into CASSSRNTGIYGYTF. Complete variable domain (other parts from reference TRBV19 and TRBJ1-2): DGGITQSPKYLFRKEGQNVTLSCEQNLNHDAMYWYRQDPGQGLRLIYYSQIVNDFQKGDIAEGYSVSREKKESFPLTVTSAQKNPTAFYLCASSSRNTGIYGYTFGSGTRLTVV.

This chain joins TRBV6-4 and TRBJ1-4; D is possibly TRBD1 (5 bases). From germline, CDR1 is MRHNA and CDR2 SNTAGT. V dropped 6 bases and J dropped 4 bases, with 21 bases sitting between them. The CDR3 length is 17 residues. The CDR3 sequence is CASSVLQRRGNNEKLFF. CDR3 sequence (DNA): TGTGCCAGCAGCGTTCTTCAACGTCGGGGGAATAATGAAAAACTGTTTTTT.

There are a few counts of this clonotype. The V and J genes are TRBV7-2 and TRBJ2-3; the D gene is possibly TRBD2 (5 bases). The CDR3 totals 16 residues. Germline assignment: CDR1 SGHTA and CDR2 FQGNSA. The ends were cut back, 2 bases at V and 2 bases at J, with 14 bases in the middle. The CDR3 sequence: CASSLYLVANTDTQYF. CDR3 bases: TGTGCCAGCAGCTTATATTTGGTAGCGAACACAGATACGCAGTATTTT.

A few counts support this clonotype. The V and J genes are TRBV12-3 or TRBV12-4 and TRBJ1-1; the D gene is possibly TRBD1 (6 bases). V lost 2 bases, J lost 6 bases, and 10 bases lay in between. This CDR3 comprises 13 residues. For the CDR3, the DNA is TGTGCCAGCAGTTTACAGGGGAATGCTGAAGCTTTCTTT. It yields the protein CASSLQGNAEAFF.

The J gene is TRBJ2-7, the V gene TRBV12-3 or TRBV12-4; perhaps TRBD1 as D (5 bases). CDR3 length: 13 residues. V was shortened by 4 bases and J by 3 bases, with 10 bases between the two germline ends. The CDR3 DNA is TGTGCCAGCAGTTCCCAGCAGGGCTACGAGCAGTACTTC. It is translated as CASSSQQGYEQYF.

As to this clonotype: An end of the junction does not agree with germline; a read error may underlie this. V is TRBV4-2 and J is TRBJ2-5, with 10 bases that match TRBD2. The CDR3 loop spans 15 amino acids. Germline-derived CDR1 and CDR2 are LGHNA and YNFKEQ. The CDR3 sequence is CASSQDSLAGAPPHF. CDR3 bases: TGTGCCAGCAGCCAAGATAGTCTAGCGGGGGCCCCCCCCCACTTC.

This clonotype was counted a few times. The chain is built from TRBV12-3 or TRBV12-4 and TRBJ2-3, with a tentative D call TRBD2 (6 bases). V was trimmed by 1 base and J by 2 bases, leaving 13 bases between them. The CDR3 runs 16 residues. The CDR3 DNA is TGTGCCAGCAGTTTAGTTGGTAGCGGAACCACAGATACGCAGTATTTT. Amino acid sequence: CASSLVGSGTTDTQYF.

This clonotype was seen a handful of times. The chain has TRBV7-2 and TRBJ2-1; 8 bases fit TRBD1. CDR3 length: 11 amino acids. V shed 6 bases and J 14 bases; nucleotides not matched to a gene: 6. Per germline, CDR1 SGHTA and CDR2 FQGNSA. The CDR3 here is CASSRGQVKFF. CDR3 nucleotides: TGTGCCAGCAGTCGGGGACAGGTTAAGTTCTTC. The full variable domain, rest sourced from reference TRBV7-2 and TRBJ2-1, is GAGVSQSPSNKVTEKGKDVELRCDPISGHTALYWYRQSLGQGLEFLIYFQGNSAPDKSGLPSDRFSAERTGGSVSTLTIQRTQQEDSAVYLCASSRGQVKFFGPGTRLTVL.

This clonotype was detected a few times. The V gene is TRBV11-2, the J gene TRBJ2-1; 7 nucleotides match TRBD2. Trimming cost V 7 bases and J 6 bases; bases outside gene matches: 6. The germline V gene encodes CDR1 SGHAT and CDR2 FQNNGV. The CDR3 sequence is 13 residues long. The CDR3 region is CASTYWGGNEQFF. The CDR3 nucleotides read TGTGCCAGCACCTACTGGGGGGGCAATGAGCAGTTCTTC.

The rearrangement links TRBV5-6 to TRBJ2-3; 7 bases agree with TRBD2. V shed 0 bases and J 5 bases; nucleotides not matched to a gene: 6. The CDR3 sequence is 15 residues long. Germline CDR1 reads SGHDT; CDR2 reads YYEEEE. CDR3 residues: CASSLVAGEVDTQYF. CDR3 sequence (DNA): TGTGCCAGCAGCTTGGTTGCGGGGGAGGTAGATACGCAGTATTTT.

V and J are TRBV12-3 or TRBV12-4 and TRBJ2-3; 13 bases align to TRBD2. V gave up 6 bases and J gave up 4 bases; unmatched junction bases: 10. The CDR3 sequence is 17 residues long. CDR3 sequence reads: CASSRKLAGGPPDTQYF. The CDR3 bases are TGTGCCAGCAGCCGAAAACTAGCGGGAGGGCCTCCAGATACGCAGTATTTT.

A few counts support this clonotype. This chain joins TRBV7-2 and TRBJ1-1; D unresolved. Per germline, CDR1 SGHTA and CDR2 FQGNSA. V was shortened by 5 bases and J by 5 bases, with 15 bases between the two germline ends. This CDR3 has 14 amino acids. CDR3 nucleotide sequence: TGTGCCAGCAGCCCACGAGCCCGACCTACTGAAGCTTTCTTT. Translation: CASSPRARPTEAFF.

This clonotype came up a few times. This chain joins TRBV4-2 and TRBJ2-7; 10 bases map to TRBD2. The CDR3 totals 16 residues. V shed 3 bases and J 5 bases; nucleotides not matched to a gene: 10. Germline V lookup: CDR1 LGHNA, CDR2 YNFKEQ. The DNA for the CDR3 is TGTGCCAGCAGCCACAAAGGAGGACTAGCGGCCCACGAGCAGTACTTC. Amino acid sequence: CASSHKGGLAAHEQYF.

This clonotype was counted only a few times. This sequence joins TRBV7-2 and TRBJ2-5; 7 nucleotides match TRBD2. The CDR3 covers 14 residues. Germline V gives CDR1 SGHTA, CDR2 FQGNSA. V lost 6 bases to trimming and J lost 4 bases; unmatched junction nucleotides: 8. The DNA for the CDR3 is TGTGCCAGCAGGCGTACAGCGGGAAGAGAGACCCAGTACTTC. It is translated as CASRRTAGRETQYF.

The chain uses TRBV7-2 and TRBJ2-5, with D perhaps being TRBD1 or TRBD2 (6 bases each). CDR3 length: 13 residues. With 10 bases removed from V and 5 bases from J, the gap between germline ends came to 17 bases. Germline V gene data show CDR1 as SGHTA and CDR2 as FQGNSA. The CDR3 DNA reads as TGTGCCACAAGTAGAGGGGGGAGTGAGACCCAGTACTTC. Translated, it gives CATSRGGSETQYF.

This rearrangement joins TRBV5-6 to TRBJ1-1; D gene unclear. Trimming took 1 base from V and 7 from J, leaving 8 bases between them. This CDR3 contains 12 residues. Germline CDR1 is SGHDT and CDR2 is YYEEEE. The CDR3 DNA sequence: TGTGCCAGCAGCTTGCTAGAAGATGAAGCTTTCTTT. It encodes CASSLLEDEAFF.

V is TRBV7-2 and J is TRBJ2-7; tentatively, D is TRBD1 (5 bases). Germline V gives CDR1 SGHTA, CDR2 FQGNSA. Trimming left V 5 bases short and J 2 bases short, with 13 bases between. This CDR3 region has 14 residues. This chain's CDR3 is CASSGPTAPYEQYF. The CDR3 bases are TGTGCCAGCAGCGGACCGACAGCTCCCTACGAGCAGTACTTC.

This chain links TRBV19 with TRBJ2-1; 7 bases map to TRBD2. Germline CDR1 reads LNHDA; CDR2 reads SQIVND (reference sequence). This CDR3 region has 17 residues. Germline trimming cut 5 bases from V and 4 bases from J; bases unmatched to any gene: 14. The DNA of the CDR3 is TGTGCCAGTAGTGGGACTATGGCGGGATGGGGGTACAATGAGCAGTTCTTC. This sequence encodes CASSGTMAGWGYNEQFF.

This chain joins TRBV6-2 or TRBV6-3 and TRBJ2-7, with TRBD2 matching 8 bases. Germline lookup yields CDR1 MNHEY and CDR2 SVGEGT. This CDR3 contains 17 residues. Losses at the gene ends were 2 bases for V and 3 bases for J; bases not matched to a gene: 12. The CDR3 protein is CASSYPTVGRGDYEQYF. The CDR3 coding sequence is TGTGCCAGCAGTTACCCCACTGTCGGGCGGGGGGACTACGAGCAGTACTTC.

J is TRBJ2-7 and V is TRBV4-3, with 10 positions matching TRBD2. V dropped 1 base and J dropped 3; count of bases not matched to a gene: 3. CDR1 is LGHNA, CDR2 YSLEER, per germline. CDR3 length: 15 amino acids. This chain's CDR3 is CASSQASGRGYEQYF. DNA of the CDR3: TGCGCCAGCAGCCAAGCAAGCGGGAGGGGCTACGAGCAGTACTTC.

There are a few counts of this clonotype. The chain employs TRBV5-1 and TRBJ2-1; TRBD1 is a possible D gene (5 bases). The germline gives CDR1 SGHRS, CDR2 YFSETQ. The CDR3 length is 14 residues. Trimming pared 5 bases from V and 4 bases from J, leaving 13 bases between. The CDR3 spells CASSKGSAYNEQFF. The CDR3 nucleotides are TGCGCCAGCAGTAAGGGGTCCGCTTACAATGAGCAGTTCTTC.

J is TRBJ2-7 and V is TRBV5-4, with D possibly TRBD2 on 8 matching bases. Germline V CDR1 and CDR2: SGHNT, YYREEE (reference sequence). V gave up 4 bases and J gave up 6 bases, with 20 bases separating them. The CDR3 sequence is 15 residues long. This chain's CDR3 is CASSGSTGRGVEQYF. The CDR3 DNA sequence: TGTGCCAGCAGCGGATCGACAGGGCGGGGGGTCGAGCAGTACTTC.

This rearrangement joins TRBV7-2 to TRBJ2-1, with 11 bases lining up with TRBD2. Germline V gene lookup returns CDR1 SGHTA and CDR2 FQGNSA. This CDR3 contains 16 residues. With V trimmed by 2 bases and J by 8 bases, 8 bases remained unmatched. The CDR3 loop reads CASSLRGSGGVYEQFF. The CDR3 coding sequence is TGTGCCAGCAGCTTAAGGGGTAGCGGGGGGGTCTATGAGCAGTTCTTC.